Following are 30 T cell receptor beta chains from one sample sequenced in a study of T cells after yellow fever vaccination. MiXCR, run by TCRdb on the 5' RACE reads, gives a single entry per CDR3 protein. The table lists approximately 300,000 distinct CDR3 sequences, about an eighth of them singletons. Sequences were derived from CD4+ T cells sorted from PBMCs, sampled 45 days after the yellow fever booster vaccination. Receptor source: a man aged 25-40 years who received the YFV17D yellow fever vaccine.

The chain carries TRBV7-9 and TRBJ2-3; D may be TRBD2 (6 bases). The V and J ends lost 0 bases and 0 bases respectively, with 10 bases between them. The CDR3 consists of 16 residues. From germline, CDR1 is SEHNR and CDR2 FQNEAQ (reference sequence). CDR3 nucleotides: TGTGCCAGCAGCTTAGCTGGCGGGGCTAGCACAGATACGCAGTATTTT. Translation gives CASSLAGGASTDTQYF.

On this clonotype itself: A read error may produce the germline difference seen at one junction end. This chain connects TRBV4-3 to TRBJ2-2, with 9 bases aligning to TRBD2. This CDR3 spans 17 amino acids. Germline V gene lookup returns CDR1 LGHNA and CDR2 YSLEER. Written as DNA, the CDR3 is TGCGCCAGCTACGCTCCAGCGGGAGGTCTGAACACCTGGGAGCTGTTTTTT. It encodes CASYAPAGGLNTWELFF.

The CDR3 bases are TGTGCCAGCAGTTACCCCCAGCGGGAAGCAGATACGCAGTATTTT. This codes for CASSYPQREADTQYF. The rearrangement links TRBV6-5 to TRBJ2-3, with 7 bases lining up with TRBD2. This CDR3 is built from 15 residues. V trimming: 2 bases; J trimming: 4 bases; junction bases outside the gene matches: 6. In germline, CDR1 is MNHEY, CDR2 SVGAGI.

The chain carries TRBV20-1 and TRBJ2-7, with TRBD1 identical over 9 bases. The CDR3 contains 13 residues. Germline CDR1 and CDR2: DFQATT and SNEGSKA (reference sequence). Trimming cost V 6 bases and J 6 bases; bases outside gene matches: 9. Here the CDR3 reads CSASGQGGSEQYF. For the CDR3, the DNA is TGCAGTGCCTCGGGACAGGGAGGCTCCGAGCAGTACTTC.

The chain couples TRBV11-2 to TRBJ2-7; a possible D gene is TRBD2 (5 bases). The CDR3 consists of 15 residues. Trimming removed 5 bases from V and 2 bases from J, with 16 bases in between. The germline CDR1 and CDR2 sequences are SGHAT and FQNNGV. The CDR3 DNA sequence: TGTGCCAGCAGCGCACGGCTAGCCCTACCCTACGAGCAGTACTTC. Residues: CASSARLALPYEQYF.

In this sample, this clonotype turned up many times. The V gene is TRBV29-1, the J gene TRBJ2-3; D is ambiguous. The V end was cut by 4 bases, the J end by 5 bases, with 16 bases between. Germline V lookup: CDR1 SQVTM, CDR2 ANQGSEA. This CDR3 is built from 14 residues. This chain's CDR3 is CSVGGLTGGDTQYF. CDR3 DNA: TGCAGCGTTGGGGGTCTAACTGGCGGAGATACGCAGTATTTT.

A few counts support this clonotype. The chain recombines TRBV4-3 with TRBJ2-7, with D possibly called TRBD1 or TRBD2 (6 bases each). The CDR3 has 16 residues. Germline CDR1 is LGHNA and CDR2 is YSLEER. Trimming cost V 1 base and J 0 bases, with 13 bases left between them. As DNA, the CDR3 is TGCGCCAGCAGCCAAGGGTCCGGGGGCCCCTCCTACGAGCAGTACTTC. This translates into CASSQGSGGPSYEQYF.

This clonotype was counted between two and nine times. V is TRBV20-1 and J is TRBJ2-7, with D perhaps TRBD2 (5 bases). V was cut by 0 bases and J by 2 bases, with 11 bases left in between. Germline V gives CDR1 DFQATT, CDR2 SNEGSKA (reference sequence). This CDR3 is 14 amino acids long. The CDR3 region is CSARDSGRAYEQYF. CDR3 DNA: TGCAGTGCTAGAGATTCGGGAAGAGCCTACGAGCAGTACTTC.

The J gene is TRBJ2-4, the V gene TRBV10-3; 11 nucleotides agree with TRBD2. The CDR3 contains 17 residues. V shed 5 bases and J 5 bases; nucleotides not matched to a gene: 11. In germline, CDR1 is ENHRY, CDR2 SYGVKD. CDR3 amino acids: CAISKDRGLAAQNIQYF. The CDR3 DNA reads TGTGCCATCAGTAAGGACAGGGGACTAGCGGCACAAAACATTCAGTACTTC.

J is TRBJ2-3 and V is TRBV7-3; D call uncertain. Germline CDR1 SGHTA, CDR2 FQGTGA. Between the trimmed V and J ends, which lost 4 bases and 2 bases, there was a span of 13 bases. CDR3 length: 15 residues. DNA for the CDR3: TGTGCCAGCAGCTCCCGCCTCGGCCCCACAGATACGCAGTATTTT. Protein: CASSSRLGPTDTQYF.

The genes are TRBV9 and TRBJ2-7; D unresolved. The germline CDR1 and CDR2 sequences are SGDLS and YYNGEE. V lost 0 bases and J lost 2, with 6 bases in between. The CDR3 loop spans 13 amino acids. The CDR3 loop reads CASSVEATYEQYF. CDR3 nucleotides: TGTGCCAGCAGCGTAGAAGCAACCTACGAGCAGTACTTC.

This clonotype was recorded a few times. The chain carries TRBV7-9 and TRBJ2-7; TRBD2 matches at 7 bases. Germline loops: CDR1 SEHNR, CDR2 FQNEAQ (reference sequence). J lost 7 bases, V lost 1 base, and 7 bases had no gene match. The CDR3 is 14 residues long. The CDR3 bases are TGTGCCAGCAGCTTAGAAGCGGGTAGCGGGGAGCAGTACTTC. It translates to CASSLEAGSGEQYF.

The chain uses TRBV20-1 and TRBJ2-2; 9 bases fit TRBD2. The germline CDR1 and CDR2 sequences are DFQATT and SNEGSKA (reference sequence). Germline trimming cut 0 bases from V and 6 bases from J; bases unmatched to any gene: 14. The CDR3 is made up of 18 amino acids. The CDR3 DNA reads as TGCAGTGCTAGAGATTCTTTTTATAGCGGGAGATTGGCCGGGGAGCTGTTTTTT. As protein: CSARDSFYSGRLAGELFF.

The CDR3 protein is CSASIGPKNTEAFF. CDR3 nucleotide sequence: TGCAGTGCTAGCATTGGACCGAAGAACACTGAAGCTTTCTTT. The chain recombines TRBV20-1 with TRBJ1-1; no reliable D call. Germline CDR1 and CDR2: DFQATT and SNEGSKA (reference sequence). This CDR3 comprises 14 residues. V was pared by 3 bases and J by 1 base, with 12 bases between.

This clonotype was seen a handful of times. The CDR3 DNA reads TGTGCCAGCAGCCAAGATCCCGTAGTCCCAGAGACCCAGTACTTC. Its protein is CASSQDPVVPETQYF. The V call is TRBV4-2, the J call TRBJ2-5, with D hard to call. The CDR3 runs 15 residues. Germline values: CDR1 LGHNA, CDR2 YNFKEQ. V was pared by 0 bases and J by 4 bases, with 12 bases between.

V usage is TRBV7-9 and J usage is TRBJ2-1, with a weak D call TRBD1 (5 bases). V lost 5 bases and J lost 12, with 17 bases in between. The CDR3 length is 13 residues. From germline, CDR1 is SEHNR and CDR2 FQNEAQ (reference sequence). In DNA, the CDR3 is TGTGCCAGCAGCCCGGACACCTTTTTTAGGCAGTTCTTC. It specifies CASSPDTFFRQFF.

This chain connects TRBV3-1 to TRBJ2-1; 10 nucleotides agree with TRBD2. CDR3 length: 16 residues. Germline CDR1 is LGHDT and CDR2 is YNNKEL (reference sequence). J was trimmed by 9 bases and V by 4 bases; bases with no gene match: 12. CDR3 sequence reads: CASSPRPTSGKGEQFF. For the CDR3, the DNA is TGTGCCAGCAGCCCAAGACCAACTAGCGGGAAGGGTGAGCAGTTCTTC.

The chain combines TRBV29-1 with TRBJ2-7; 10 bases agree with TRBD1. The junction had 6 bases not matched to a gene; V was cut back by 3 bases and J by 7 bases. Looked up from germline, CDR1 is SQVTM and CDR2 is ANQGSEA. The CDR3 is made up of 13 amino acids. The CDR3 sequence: CSVELTGGYEQYF. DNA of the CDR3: TGCAGCGTTGAGTTGACAGGGGGCTATGAGCAGTACTTC.

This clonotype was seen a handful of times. The CDR3 sequence: CASSLRGGGTGPSYEQYF. In DNA, the CDR3 is TGTGCCAGCAGTTTACGGGGAGGCGGGACAGGGCCTTCCTACGAGCAGTACTTC. The gene calls are TRBV27 and TRBJ2-7; 9 nucleotides match TRBD1. In germline, CDR1 is MNHEY, CDR2 SMNVEV (reference sequence). J gave up 1 base and V 2 bases, and 12 bases lay outside the gene matches. The CDR3 loop spans 18 amino acids.

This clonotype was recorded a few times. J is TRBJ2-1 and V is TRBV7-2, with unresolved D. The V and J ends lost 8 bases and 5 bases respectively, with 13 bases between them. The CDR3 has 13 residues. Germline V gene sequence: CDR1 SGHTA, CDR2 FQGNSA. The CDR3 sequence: CASSTRWDNEQFF. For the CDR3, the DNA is TGTGCCAGCTCTACCCGGTGGGACAATGAGCAGTTCTTC.

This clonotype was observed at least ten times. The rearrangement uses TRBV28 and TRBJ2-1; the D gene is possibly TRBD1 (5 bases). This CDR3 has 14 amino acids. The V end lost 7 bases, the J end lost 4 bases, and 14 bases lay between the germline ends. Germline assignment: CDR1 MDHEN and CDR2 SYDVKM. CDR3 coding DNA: TGTGCCAGCATTGCAGGGCAAGGGTACAATGAGCAGTTCTTC. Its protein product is CASIAGQGYNEQFF.

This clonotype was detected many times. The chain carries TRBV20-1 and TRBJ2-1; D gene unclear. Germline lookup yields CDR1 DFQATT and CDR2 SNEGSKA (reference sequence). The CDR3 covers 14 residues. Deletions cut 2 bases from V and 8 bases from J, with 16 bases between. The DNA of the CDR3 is TGCAGTGCTAGACGTAGTGGGCTTGGTTATGAGCAGTTCTTC. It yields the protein CSARRSGLGYEQFF.

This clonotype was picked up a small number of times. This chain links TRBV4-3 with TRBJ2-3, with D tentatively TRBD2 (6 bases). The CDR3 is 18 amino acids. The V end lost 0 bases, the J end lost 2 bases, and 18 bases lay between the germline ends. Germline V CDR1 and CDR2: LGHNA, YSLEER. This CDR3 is CASSQESGGVRVTDTQYF. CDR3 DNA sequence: TGCGCCAGCAGCCAAGAAAGCGGAGGGGTACGGGTCACAGATACGCAGTATTTT.

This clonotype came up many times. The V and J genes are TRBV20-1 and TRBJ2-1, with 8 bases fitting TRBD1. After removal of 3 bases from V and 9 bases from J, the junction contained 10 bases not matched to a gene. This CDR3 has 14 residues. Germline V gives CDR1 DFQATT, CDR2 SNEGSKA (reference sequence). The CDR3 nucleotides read TGCAGTGCTAGTTTCGGACAGGGTTTTGGTGAGCAGTTCTTC. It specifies CSASFGQGFGEQFF.

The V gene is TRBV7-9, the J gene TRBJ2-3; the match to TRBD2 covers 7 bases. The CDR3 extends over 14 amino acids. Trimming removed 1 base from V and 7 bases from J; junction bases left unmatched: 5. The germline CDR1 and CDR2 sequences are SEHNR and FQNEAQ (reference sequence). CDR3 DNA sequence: TGTGCCAGCAGCTTAGGTGCAGCGGGGCATACGCAGTATTTT. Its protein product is CASSLGAAGHTQYF.

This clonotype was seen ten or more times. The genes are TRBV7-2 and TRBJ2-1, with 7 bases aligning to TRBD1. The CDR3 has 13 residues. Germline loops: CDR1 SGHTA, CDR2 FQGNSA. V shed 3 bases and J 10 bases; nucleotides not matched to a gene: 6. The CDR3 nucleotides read TGTGCCAGCAGCTTGGAACAGGGGAGAGAGCAGTTCTTC. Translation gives CASSLEQGREQFF.

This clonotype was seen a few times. Written as DNA, the CDR3 is TGCGCCAGCAGCTGGGACGACTCCTACGAGCAGTACTTC. Its protein is CASSWDDSYEQYF. The chain has TRBV5-1 and TRBJ2-7; D is tentatively TRBD1 or TRBD2 (5 bases each). Trimming shortened V by 3 bases and J by 0 bases, and 7 bases separated the two germline ends. The CDR3 has 13 residues. Germline CDR1 SGHRS, CDR2 YFSETQ.

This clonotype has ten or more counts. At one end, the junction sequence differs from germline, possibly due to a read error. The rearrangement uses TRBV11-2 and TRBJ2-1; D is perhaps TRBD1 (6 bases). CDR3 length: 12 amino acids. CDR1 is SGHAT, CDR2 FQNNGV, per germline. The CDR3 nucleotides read TGCGCCAGCAGCGCACAGGGATATGAGCAGTTCTTC. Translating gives CASSAQGYEQFF. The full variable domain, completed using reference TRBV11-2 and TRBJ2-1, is EAGVAQSPRYKIIEKRQSVAFWCNPISGHATLYWYQQILGQGPKLLIQFQNNGVVDDSQLPKDRFSAERLKGVDSTLKIQPAKLEDSAVYLCASSAQGYEQFFGPGTRLTVL.

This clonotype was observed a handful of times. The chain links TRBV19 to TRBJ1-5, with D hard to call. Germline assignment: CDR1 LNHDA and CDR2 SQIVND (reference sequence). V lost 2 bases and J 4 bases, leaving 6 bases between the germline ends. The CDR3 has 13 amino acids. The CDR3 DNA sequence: TGTGCCAGTAGTATATCGGGTAATCAGCCCCAGCATTTT. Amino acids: CASSISGNQPQHF. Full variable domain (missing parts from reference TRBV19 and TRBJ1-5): DGGITQSPKYLFRKEGQNVTLSCEQNLNHDAMYWYRQDPGQGLRLIYYSQIVNDFQKGDIAEGYSVSREKKESFPLTVTSAQKNPTAFYLCASSISGNQPQHFGDGTRLSIL.

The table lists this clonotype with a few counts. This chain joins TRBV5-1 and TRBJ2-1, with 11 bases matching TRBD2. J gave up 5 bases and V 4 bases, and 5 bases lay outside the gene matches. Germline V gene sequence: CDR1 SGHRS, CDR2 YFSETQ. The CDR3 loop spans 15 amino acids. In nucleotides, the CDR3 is TGCGCCAGCAGCGCCGGACTAGCGGGTGACAATGAGCAGTTCTTC. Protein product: CASSAGLAGDNEQFF.